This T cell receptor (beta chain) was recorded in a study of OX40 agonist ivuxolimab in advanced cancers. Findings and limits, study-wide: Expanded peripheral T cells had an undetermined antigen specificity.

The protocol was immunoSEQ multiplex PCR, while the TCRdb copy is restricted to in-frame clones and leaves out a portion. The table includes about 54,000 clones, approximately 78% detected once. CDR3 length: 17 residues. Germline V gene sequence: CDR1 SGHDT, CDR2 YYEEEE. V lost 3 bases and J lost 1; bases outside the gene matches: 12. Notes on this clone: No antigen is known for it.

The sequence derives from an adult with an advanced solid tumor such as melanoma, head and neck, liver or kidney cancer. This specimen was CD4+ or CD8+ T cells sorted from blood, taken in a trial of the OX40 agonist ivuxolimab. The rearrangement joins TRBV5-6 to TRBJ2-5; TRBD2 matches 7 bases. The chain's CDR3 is CASSSSEVAGSQETQYF. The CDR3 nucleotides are TGTGCCAGCAGCTCCTCAGAGGTAGCGGGCTCCCAAGAGACCCAGTACTTC.